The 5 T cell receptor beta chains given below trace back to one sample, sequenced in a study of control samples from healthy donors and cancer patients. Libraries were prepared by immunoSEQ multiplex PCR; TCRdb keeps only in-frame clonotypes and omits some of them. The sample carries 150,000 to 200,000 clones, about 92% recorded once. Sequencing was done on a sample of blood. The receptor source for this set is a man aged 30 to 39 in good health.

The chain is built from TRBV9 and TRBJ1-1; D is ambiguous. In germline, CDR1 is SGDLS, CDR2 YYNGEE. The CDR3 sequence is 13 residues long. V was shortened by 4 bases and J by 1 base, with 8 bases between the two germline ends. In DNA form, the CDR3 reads TGTGCCAGCAGCCCTCGCAAGAACACTGAAGCTTTCTTT. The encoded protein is CASSPRKNTEAFF.

As DNA, the CDR3 is TGTGCCAGCAGTTACACAGGCTCCTACAATGAGCAGTTCTTC. Translated: CASSYTGSYNEQFF. V is TRBV6-6 and J is TRBJ2-1, with a weak D call TRBD1 (5 bases). From germline, CDR1 is MNHNY and CDR2 SVGAGI (reference sequence). The CDR3 spans 14 residues. Trimming removed 2 bases at V and 0 bases at J, with 5 bases between.

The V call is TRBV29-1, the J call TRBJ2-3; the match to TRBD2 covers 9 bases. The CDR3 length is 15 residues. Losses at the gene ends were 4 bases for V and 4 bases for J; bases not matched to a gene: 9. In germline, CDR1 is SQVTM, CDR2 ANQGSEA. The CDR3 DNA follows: TGCAGCGTTGCCGGAGAAGCGGGAGGACCAGATACGCAGTATTTT. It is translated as CSVAGEAGGPDTQYF.

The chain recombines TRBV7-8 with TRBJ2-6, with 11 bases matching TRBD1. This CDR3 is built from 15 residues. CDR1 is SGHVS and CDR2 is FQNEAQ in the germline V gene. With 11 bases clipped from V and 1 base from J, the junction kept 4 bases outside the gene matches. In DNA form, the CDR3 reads TGTGCCTGCGGGACAGGGGGTTCTGGGGCCAACGTCCTGACTTTC. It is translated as CACGTGGSGANVLTF.

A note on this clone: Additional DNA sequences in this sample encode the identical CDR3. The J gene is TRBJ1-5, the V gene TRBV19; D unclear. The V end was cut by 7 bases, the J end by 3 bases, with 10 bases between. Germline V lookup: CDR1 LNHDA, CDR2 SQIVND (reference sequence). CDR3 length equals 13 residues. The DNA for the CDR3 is TGTGCCAGTACTGGGAACCTCAATCAGCCCCAGCATTTT. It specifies CASTGNLNQPQHF.